Described below is a single T cell receptor beta chain sequence and its context. The CDR3 runs to 14 residues. With 4 bases clipped from V and 5 bases from J, the junction kept 5 bases outside the gene matches. Germline V gene sequence: CDR1 SQVTM, CDR2 ANQGSEA. This entry belongs to a study of ipilimumab plus nivolumab after autologous stem cell transplantation. Study details: Patients received a median of roughly five ipilimumab and about 8 nivolumab doses.

Generated by immunoSEQ multiplex PCR, the TCRdb table keeps only in-frame clones and is missing some. The sample has 12,000 or so clones, roughly 70% seen once; the top ten hold roughly 9.6%. Patients got ipilimumab 1 mg/kg beginning 14 to 28 days post-transplant. The clonotype comes from a male donor with multiple myeloma. V usage is TRBV29-1 and J usage is TRBJ2-5; 12 bases line up with TRBD1. Sequences were derived from PBMCs, sampled in a trial of ipilimumab plus nivolumab as post-transplant consolidation. CDR3 region: CSVAGTGGRETQYF. Here the CDR3 DNA reads TGCAGCGTTGCTGGGACAGGGGGCAGGGAGACCCAGTACTTC.